These 20 T cell receptor beta chains came from one sample sequenced in a study of cytomegalovirus exposure and HLA in healthy donors. Data came from immunoSEQ multiplex PCR; TCRdb stores just in-frame clones and leaves some out. This table holds more than 120,000 clones, roughly 86% found once. The sequenced sample was PBMCs. Receptor source: a young man in good health and CMV-seropositive.

J is TRBJ2-2 and V is TRBV4-2; 10 bases are shared with TRBD1. With V trimmed by 4 bases and J by 5 bases, 4 bases remained unmatched. The CDR3 totals 15 residues. The germline V gene encodes CDR1 LGHNA and CDR2 YNFKEQ. In nucleotides, the CDR3 is TGTGCCAGCAGCCGGGACAGGGGATTAACCGGGGAGCTGTTTTTT. This codes for CASSRDRGLTGELFF.

The J gene is TRBJ2-7, the V gene TRBV30; D is ambiguous. Trimming removed 1 base at V and 7 bases at J, with 14 bases between. Per the germline V gene, CDR1 is GTSNPN and CDR2 is SVGIG (reference sequence). This CDR3 is 13 amino acids long. DNA for the CDR3: TGTGCCTGGAGTGGGTTGCTAGAAGGTGAGCAGTACTTC. This codes for CAWSGLLEGEQYF.

This clone occurred once. One end of the junction varies from germline; a read error may be responsible. The chain employs TRBV6-1 and TRBJ1-5; D unclear. Looked up from germline, CDR1 is MNHNS and CDR2 is SASEGT. The length of the CDR3 is 13 residues. The CDR3 nucleotides are TGTGCCAGCAGTGATGGTAGCAAACAGCCCCAGCATTTT. It is translated as CASSDGSKQPQHF.

The chain is built from TRBV25-1 and TRBJ2-3; TRBD2 might be the D (6 bases). Germline loops: CDR1 MGHDK, CDR2 SYGVNS. V was trimmed by 5 bases and J by 7 bases, leaving 22 bases between them. The CDR3 spans 16 residues. The CDR3 is CASSSRTPGEKNTQYF. CDR3 nucleotide sequence: TGTGCCAGCAGTTCTCGGACACCGGGGGAAAAGAATACGCAGTATTTT.

This clone was found a few times. The rearrangement uses TRBV20-1 and TRBJ1-1, with 8 bases aligning to TRBD1. The ends lost 8 bases at V and 3 bases at J; junction bases unmatched: 2. The CDR3 has 11 residues. Germline V gene sequence: CDR1 DFQATT, CDR2 SNEGSKA (reference sequence). CDR3 protein: CSSDRDTEAFF. In DNA, the CDR3 is TGCAGTTCGGACAGGGACACTGAAGCTTTCTTT.

This chain joins TRBV5-1 and TRBJ1-1; weak D call: TRBD1 (6 bases). Germline CDR1 reads SGHRS; CDR2 reads YFSETQ. V lost 4 bases to trimming and J lost 1 base, with 11 bases between them. The CDR3 covers 14 residues. The CDR3 DNA is TGCGCCAGCAGCATTGGACAGCCGAACACTGAAGCTTTCTTT. It encodes CASSIGQPNTEAFF.

The chain couples TRBV19 to TRBJ1-2; a possible D gene is TRBD1 (6 bases). This CDR3 is built from 15 residues. V dropped 8 bases and J dropped 4 bases, with 20 bases sitting between them. Germline values: CDR1 LNHDA, CDR2 SQIVND (reference sequence). In DNA form, the CDR3 reads TGTGCCAGTTCCAGAGGACAGCGACCCGGCTATGGCTACACCTTC. This encodes CASSRGQRPGYGYTF. The full variable domain, rest sourced from reference TRBV19 and TRBJ1-2, is DGGITQSPKYLFRKEGQNVTLSCEQNLNHDAMYWYRQDPGQGLRLIYYSQIVNDFQKGDIAEGYSVSREKKESFPLTVTSAQKNPTAFYLCASSRGQRPGYGYTFGSGTRLTVV.

J is TRBJ2-7 and V is TRBV2, with D maybe TRBD2 (6 bases). Per the germline V gene, CDR1 is SNHLY and CDR2 is FYNNEI. The length of the CDR3 is 16 residues. Trimming removed 7 bases from V and 0 bases from J, with 19 bases in between. The chain's CDR3 is CASKPLGGAISYEQYF. CDR3 coding DNA: TGTGCCAGCAAACCGCTAGGAGGGGCCATCTCCTACGAGCAGTACTTC.

The rearrangement links TRBV6-4 to TRBJ1-5; D may be TRBD1 (6 bases). The ends were cut back, 6 bases at V and 3 bases at J, with 9 bases in the middle. Per the germline V gene, CDR1 is MRHNA and CDR2 is SNTAGT. This CDR3 is 13 amino acids long. CDR3 sequence reads: CASSRTVNQPQHF. In DNA, the CDR3 is TGTGCCAGCAGCAGGACAGTCAATCAGCCCCAGCATTTT.

This rearrangement joins TRBV27 to TRBJ1-4; no clear D. From germline, CDR1 is MNHEY and CDR2 SMNVEV (reference sequence). Trimming pared 4 bases from V and 3 bases from J, leaving 15 bases between. The CDR3 covers 16 residues. In DNA, the CDR3 is TGTGCCAGCAGTTCCTCACCGGGAGGTCCTAATGAAAAACTGTTTTTT. It encodes CASSSSPGGPNEKLFF.

The gene calls are TRBV7-6 and TRBJ1-3; 10 bases are shared with TRBD1. J lost 5 bases, V lost 5 bases, and 12 bases had no gene match. Germline-derived CDR1 and CDR2 are SGHVS and FNYEAQ. CDR3 length: 17 residues. DNA of the CDR3: TGTGCCAGCAGCACACTCTACAGGGACAGGGGTAGAAACACCATATATTTT. Translated: CASSTLYRDRGRNTIYF.

The chain joins TRBV29-1 to TRBJ1-2; 8 bases match TRBD1. This CDR3 is 14 amino acids long. The germline V gene encodes CDR1 SQVTM and CDR2 ANQGSEA. V trimming: 6 bases; J trimming: 3 bases; junction bases outside the gene matches: 9. The CDR3 region has the DNA TGCAGCGTCGGTCACCCGGGACAGGACTATGGCTACACCTTC. Translation gives CSVGHPGQDYGYTF.

The chain uses TRBV7-3 and TRBJ1-2; D perhaps matches TRBD1 (6 bases). The CDR3 is made up of 13 amino acids. Germline V gene lookup returns CDR1 SGHTA and CDR2 FQGTGA. The ends were cut back, 5 bases at V and 8 bases at J, with 15 bases in the middle. Here the CDR3 reads CASSPGAGDGYTF. The CDR3 region has the DNA TGTGCCAGCAGCCCAGGGGCAGGGGACGGCTACACCTTC.

This clone was recorded only once. The rearrangement links TRBV7-9 to TRBJ2-7; tentative D call: TRBD1 (6 bases). Germline V lookup: CDR1 SEHNR, CDR2 FQNEAQ (reference sequence). The CDR3 length is 15 residues. V was shortened by 1 base and J by 0 bases, with 10 bases between the two germline ends. In DNA, the CDR3 is TGTGCCAGCAGCTTAGAACAGGGAAGCTCCTACGAGCAGTACTTC. This translates into CASSLEQGSSYEQYF.

DNA for the CDR3: TGTGCCAGCAGTCCGCGGACTAGCGGGAGGGCCTTATACGAGCAGTACTTC. Translating gives CASSPRTSGRALYEQYF. This chain joins TRBV27 and TRBJ2-7; 15 nucleotides match TRBD2. J was trimmed by 4 bases and V by 5 bases; bases with no gene match: 9. CDR1 and CDR2 from the germline V gene are MNHEY and SMNVEV (reference sequence). This CDR3 has 17 residues.

As for this clone: The identical CDR3 is also encoded by other nucleotide sequences in the sample. V usage is TRBV20-1 and J usage is TRBJ2-5; D unclear. The germline CDR1 and CDR2 sequences are DFQATT and SNEGSKA (reference sequence). The CDR3 totals 10 residues. V was clipped by 5 bases and J by 5 bases, with 6 bases between them. This CDR3 is CSASLETQYF. The CDR3 DNA follows: TGCAGTGCTTCCTTGGAGACCCAGTACTTC.

CDR3 DNA sequence: TGTGCCAGCAGCTTCAATTCTCCCACTAGCGGGGTCAAGAATGAGCAGTTCTTC. Translated, it gives CASSFNSPTSGVKNEQFF. V usage is TRBV7-6 and J usage is TRBJ2-1; 10 positions agree with TRBD2. Unmatched junction bases numbered 15, after V lost 3 bases and J lost 7 bases. Germline values: CDR1 SGHVS, CDR2 FNYEAQ. The CDR3 totals 18 residues.

CDR3 loop: CASRRTGDFYGYTF. The CDR3 DNA sequence: TGTGCCAGCAGAAGGACAGGAGACTTCTATGGCTACACCTTC. This chain links TRBV27 with TRBJ1-2; 7 bases are a match to TRBD1. With V trimmed by 6 bases and J by 4 bases, 8 bases remained unmatched. CDR1 and CDR2 (germline): MNHEY, SMNVEV (reference sequence). The CDR3 totals 14 residues.

The V call is TRBV12-5, the J call TRBJ2-1, with TRBD1 identical over 11 bases. V lost 1 base and J lost 8; bases outside the gene matches: 1. CDR1 is LGHNT and CDR2 is FRNRAP in the germline V gene. CDR3 length: 14 amino acids. CDR3 region: CASGLGGQGDEQFF. The CDR3 DNA follows: TGTGCTAGTGGTTTGGGGGGACAGGGGGATGAGCAGTTCTTC.

The CDR3 DNA sequence: TGTGCCAGCACCTCTCCCGACAGGGGGGTGGGATATGGCTACACCTTC. This codes for CASTSPDRGVGYGYTF. The chain has TRBV7-9 and TRBJ1-2; TRBD1 agrees at 9 bases. CDR3 length: 16 residues. Per germline, CDR1 SEHNR and CDR2 FQNEAQ (reference sequence). J was trimmed by 5 bases and V by 7 bases; bases with no gene match: 14.